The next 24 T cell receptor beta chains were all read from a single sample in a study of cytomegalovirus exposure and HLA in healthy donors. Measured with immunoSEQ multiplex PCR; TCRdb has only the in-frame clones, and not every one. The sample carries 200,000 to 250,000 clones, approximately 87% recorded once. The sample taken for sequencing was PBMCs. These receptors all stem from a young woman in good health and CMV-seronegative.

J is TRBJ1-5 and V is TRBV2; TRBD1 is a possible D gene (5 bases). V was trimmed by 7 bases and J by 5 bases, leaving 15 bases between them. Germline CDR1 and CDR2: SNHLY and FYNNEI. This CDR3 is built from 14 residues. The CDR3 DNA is TGTGCCAGCACCCCCGGAGTGGGGGATCAGCCCCAGCATTTT. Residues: CASTPGVGDQPQHF.

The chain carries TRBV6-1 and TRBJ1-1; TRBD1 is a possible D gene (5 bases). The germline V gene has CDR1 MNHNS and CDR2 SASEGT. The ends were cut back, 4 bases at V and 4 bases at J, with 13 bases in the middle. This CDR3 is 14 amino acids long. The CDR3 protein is CASSVQGSPTEAFF. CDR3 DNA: TGTGCCAGCAGTGTCCAGGGAAGTCCCACTGAAGCTTTCTTT.

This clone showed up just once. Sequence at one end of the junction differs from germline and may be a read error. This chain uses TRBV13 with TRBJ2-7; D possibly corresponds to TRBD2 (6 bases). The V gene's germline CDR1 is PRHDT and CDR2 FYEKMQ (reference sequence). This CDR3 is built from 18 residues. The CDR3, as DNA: TGTGCCAGCAGCCTAGGGTGGGGGGAGGAATACGAGCCCTACGAGCAGTACTTC. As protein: CASSLGWGEEYEPYEQYF.

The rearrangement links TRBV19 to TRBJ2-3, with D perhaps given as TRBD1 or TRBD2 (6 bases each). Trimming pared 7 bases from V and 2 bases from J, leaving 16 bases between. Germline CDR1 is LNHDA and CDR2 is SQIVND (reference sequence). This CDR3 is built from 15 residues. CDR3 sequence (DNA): TGTGCCAGTATAGGGGGGTCGGACACCACAGATACGCAGTATTTT. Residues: CASIGGSDTTDTQYF. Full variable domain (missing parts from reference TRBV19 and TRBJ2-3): DGGITQSPKYLFRKEGQNVTLSCEQNLNHDAMYWYRQDPGQGLRLIYYSQIVNDFQKGDIAEGYSVSREKKESFPLTVTSAQKNPTAFYLCASIGGSDTTDTQYFGPGTRLTVL.

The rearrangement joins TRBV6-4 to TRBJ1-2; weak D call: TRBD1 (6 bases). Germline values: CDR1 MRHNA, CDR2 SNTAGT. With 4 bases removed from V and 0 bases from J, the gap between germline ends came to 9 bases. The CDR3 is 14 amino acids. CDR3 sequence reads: CASSGGGPNYGYTF. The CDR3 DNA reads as TGTGCCAGCAGTGGGGGGGGGCCTAACTATGGCTACACCTTC.

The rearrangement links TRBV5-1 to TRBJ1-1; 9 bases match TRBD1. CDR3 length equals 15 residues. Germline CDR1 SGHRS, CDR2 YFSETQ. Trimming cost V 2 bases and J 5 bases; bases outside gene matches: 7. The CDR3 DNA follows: TGCGCCAGCAGCTTACAACAGGGGGCGCGAACTGAAGCTTTCTTT. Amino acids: CASSLQQGARTEAFF.

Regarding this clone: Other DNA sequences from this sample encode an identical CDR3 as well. CDR3 sequence: CSVEGLGNEQFF. For the CDR3, the DNA is TGCAGCGTTGAAGGTTTGGGCAATGAGCAGTTCTTC. The chain is built from TRBV29-1 and TRBJ2-1; D gene ambiguous. CDR3 length: 12 amino acids. Trimming stripped 1 base from V and 6 bases from J, with 7 bases between. Germline V gene sequence: CDR1 SQVTM, CDR2 ANQGSEA.

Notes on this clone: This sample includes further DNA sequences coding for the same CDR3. CDR3: CASSEGPNTEAFF. CDR3 bases: TGTGCCAGCAGTGAAGGTCCGAACACTGAAGCTTTCTTT. V gene TRBV6-1 combines with J gene TRBJ1-1; no reliable D call. Deletions cut 1 base from V and 1 base from J, with 4 bases between. The CDR3 runs 13 residues. Germline V CDR1 and CDR2: MNHNS, SASEGT.

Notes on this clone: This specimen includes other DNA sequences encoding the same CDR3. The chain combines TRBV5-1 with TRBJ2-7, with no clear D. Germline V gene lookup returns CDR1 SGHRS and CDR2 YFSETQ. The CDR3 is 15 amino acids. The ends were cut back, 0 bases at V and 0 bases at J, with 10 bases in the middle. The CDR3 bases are TGCGCCAGCAGCTTGGCGGGTGGAAGCTCCTACGAGCAGTACTTC. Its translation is CASSLAGGSSYEQYF.

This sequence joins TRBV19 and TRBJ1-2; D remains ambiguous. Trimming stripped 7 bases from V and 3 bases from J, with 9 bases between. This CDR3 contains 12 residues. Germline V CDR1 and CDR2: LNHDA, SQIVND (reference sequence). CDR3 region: CASTRQDYGYTF. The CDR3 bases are TGTGCCAGTACTCGGCAGGACTATGGCTACACCTTC.

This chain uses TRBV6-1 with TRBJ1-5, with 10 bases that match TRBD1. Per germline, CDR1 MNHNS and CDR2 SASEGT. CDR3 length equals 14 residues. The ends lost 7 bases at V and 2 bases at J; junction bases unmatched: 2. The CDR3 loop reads CASTGTGGNQPQHF. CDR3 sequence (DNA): TGTGCCAGCACTGGGACAGGGGGCAATCAGCCCCAGCATTTT.

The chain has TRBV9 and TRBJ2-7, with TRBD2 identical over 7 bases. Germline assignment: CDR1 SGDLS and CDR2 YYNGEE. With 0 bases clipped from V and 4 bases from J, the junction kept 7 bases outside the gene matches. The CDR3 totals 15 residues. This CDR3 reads CASSVGPGGLYEQYF. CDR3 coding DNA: TGTGCCAGCAGCGTAGGGCCCGGGGGGTTGTACGAGCAGTACTTC. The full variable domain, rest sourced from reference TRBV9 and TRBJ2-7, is DSGVTQTPKHLITATGQRVTLRCSPRSGDLSVYWYQQSLDQGLQFLIQYYNGEERAKGNILERFSAQQFPDLHSELNLSSLELGDSALYFCASSVGPGGLYEQYFGPGTRLTVT.

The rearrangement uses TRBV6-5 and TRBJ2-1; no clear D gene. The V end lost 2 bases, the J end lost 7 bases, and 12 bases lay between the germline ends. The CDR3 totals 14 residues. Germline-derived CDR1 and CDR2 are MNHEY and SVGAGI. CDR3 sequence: CASSYLRAKNEQFF. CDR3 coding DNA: TGTGCCAGCAGTTACCTAAGGGCTAAGAATGAGCAGTTCTTC.

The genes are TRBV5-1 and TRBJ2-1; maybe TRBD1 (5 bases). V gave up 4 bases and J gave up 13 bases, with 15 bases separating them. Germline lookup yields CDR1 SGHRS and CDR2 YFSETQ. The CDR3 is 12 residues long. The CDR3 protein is CASSGATVPQFF. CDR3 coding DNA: TGCGCCAGCAGCGGAGCGACAGTCCCTCAGTTCTTC.

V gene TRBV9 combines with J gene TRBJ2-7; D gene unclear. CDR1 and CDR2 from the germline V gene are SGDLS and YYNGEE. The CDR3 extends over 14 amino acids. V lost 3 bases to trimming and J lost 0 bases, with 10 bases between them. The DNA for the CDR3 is TGTGCCAGCAGCGATCAACCTAGCTCCTACGAGCAGTACTTC. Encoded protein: CASSDQPSSYEQYF.

DNA for the CDR3: TGCGCCAGCAGCTTGGCCGGGGCTTCACCCCTCCACTTT. Translated, it gives CASSLAGASPLHF. This chain connects TRBV5-1 to TRBJ1-6; weak D call: TRBD1 (5 bases). This CDR3 has 13 amino acids. The germline V gene has CDR1 SGHRS and CDR2 YFSETQ. V was clipped by 0 bases and J by 9 bases, with 7 bases between them.

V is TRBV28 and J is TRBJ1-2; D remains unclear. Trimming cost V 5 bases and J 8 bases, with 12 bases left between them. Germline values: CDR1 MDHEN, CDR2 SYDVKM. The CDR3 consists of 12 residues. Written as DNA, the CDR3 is TGTGCCAGCAGTGCACCCCATAACGGCTACACCTTC. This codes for CASSAPHNGYTF.

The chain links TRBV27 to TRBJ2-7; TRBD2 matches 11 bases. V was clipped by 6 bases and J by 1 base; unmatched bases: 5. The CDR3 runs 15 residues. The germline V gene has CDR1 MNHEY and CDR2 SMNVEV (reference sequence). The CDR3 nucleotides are TGTGCCAGCAGAACCGGGACTAGCGGTTCCTACGAGCAGTACTTC. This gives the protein CASRTGTSGSYEQYF.

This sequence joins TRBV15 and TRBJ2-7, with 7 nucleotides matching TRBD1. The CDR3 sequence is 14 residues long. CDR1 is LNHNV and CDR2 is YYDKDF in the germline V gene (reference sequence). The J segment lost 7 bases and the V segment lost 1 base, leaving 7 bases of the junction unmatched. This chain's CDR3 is CATSRGRQGGEQYF. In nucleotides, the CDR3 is TGTGCCACCAGCAGAGGTCGACAGGGTGGGGAGCAGTACTTC.

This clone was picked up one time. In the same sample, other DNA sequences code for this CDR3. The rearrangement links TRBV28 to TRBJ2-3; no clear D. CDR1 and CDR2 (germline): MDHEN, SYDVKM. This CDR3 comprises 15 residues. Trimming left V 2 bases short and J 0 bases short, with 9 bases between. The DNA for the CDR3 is TGTGCCAGCAGTTTAACGGGTCCTAGCACAGATACGCAGTATTTT. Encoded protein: CASSLTGPSTDTQYF.

CDR3: CAWRGTSRQETQYF. CDR3 nucleotide sequence: TGTGCCTGGAGAGGGACAAGTCGGCAAGAGACCCAGTACTTC. The chain carries TRBV30 and TRBJ2-5; perhaps TRBD1 as D (6 bases). With 3 bases removed from V and 2 bases from J, the gap between germline ends came to 13 bases. The germline gives CDR1 GTSNPN, CDR2 SVGIG (reference sequence). This CDR3 is built from 14 residues.

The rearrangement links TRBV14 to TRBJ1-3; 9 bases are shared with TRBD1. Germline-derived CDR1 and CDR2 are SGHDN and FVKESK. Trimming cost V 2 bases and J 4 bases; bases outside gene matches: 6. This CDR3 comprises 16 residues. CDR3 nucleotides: TGTGCCAGCAGCCAACCCGGGACAGGGTACGGAAACACCATATATTTT. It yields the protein CASSQPGTGYGNTIYF.

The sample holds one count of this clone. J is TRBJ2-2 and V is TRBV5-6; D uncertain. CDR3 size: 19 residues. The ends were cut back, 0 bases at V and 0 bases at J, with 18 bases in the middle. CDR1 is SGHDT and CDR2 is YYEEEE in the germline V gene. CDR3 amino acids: CASSLGPTGPMANTGELFF. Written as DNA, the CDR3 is TGTGCCAGCAGCTTGGGGCCGACTGGGCCTATGGCGAACACCGGGGAGCTGTTTTTT.

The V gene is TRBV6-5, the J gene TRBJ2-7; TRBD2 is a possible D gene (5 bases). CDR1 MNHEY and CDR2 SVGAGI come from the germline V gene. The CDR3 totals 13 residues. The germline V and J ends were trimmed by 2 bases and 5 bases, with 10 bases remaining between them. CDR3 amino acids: CASSYGPRDEQYF. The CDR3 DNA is TGTGCCAGCAGTTACGGTCCGAGGGACGAGCAGTACTTC.